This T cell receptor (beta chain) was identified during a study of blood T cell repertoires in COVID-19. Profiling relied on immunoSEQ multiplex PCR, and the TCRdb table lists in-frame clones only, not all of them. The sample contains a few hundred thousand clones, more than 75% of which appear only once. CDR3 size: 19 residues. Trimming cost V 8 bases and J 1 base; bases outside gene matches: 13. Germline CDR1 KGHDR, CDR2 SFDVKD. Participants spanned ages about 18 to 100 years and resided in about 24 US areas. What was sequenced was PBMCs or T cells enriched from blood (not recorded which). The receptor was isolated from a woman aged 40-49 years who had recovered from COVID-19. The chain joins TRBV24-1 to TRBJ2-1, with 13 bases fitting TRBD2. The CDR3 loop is CATKLPGTSGIMSYNEQFF. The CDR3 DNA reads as TGTGCCACCAAACTACCCGGGACTAGCGGGATTATGTCCTACAATGAGCAGTTCTTC.